The 22 T cell receptor beta chains presented below share a single source sample, sequenced in a study of early T cells in non-severe SARS-CoV-2 infection. TCRdb redid the calling of the 5' RACE reads with MiXCR, one entry per CDR3 protein. The sample has some 96,000 distinct CDR3 sequences, 13% seen once. The sample taken for sequencing was whole blood. The receptor set was obtained from an adult who was a healthcare worker with PCR-confirmed SARS-CoV-2 infection or an uninfected control (not recorded which).

This clonotype was counted ten times or more. The V call is TRBV7-2, the J call TRBJ2-4, with 8 bases aligning to TRBD1. V was pared by 5 bases and J by 1 base, with 10 bases of the junction left unmatched. The CDR3 is 17 residues long. The germline gives CDR1 SGHTA, CDR2 FQGNSA. The CDR3: CASSAQPGGSAKNIQYF. The CDR3 DNA follows: TGTGCCAGCAGCGCCCAACCAGGGGGCTCTGCCAAAAACATTCAGTACTTC. The full variable domain, rest sourced from reference TRBV7-2 and TRBJ2-4, is GAGVSQSPSNKVTEKGKDVELRCDPISGHTALYWYRQSLGQGLEFLIYFQGNSAPDKSGLPSDRFSAERTGGSVSTLTIQRTQQEDSAVYLCASSAQPGGSAKNIQYFGAGTRLSVL.

Concerning this clonotype itself: One end of the junction varies from germline; a read error may be responsible. The chain recombines TRBV29-1 with TRBJ1-1, with TRBD1 identical over 7 bases. CDR1 and CDR2 (germline): SQVTM, ANQGSEA. CDR3 length: 13 amino acids. The CDR3 loop reads CSVEDRLRTEVFF. The CDR3 nucleotides are TGCAGCGTTGAGGACAGGCTGAGGACTGAAGTTTTCTTT.

The V and J genes are TRBV28 and TRBJ2-5, with unresolved D. V was cut by 2 bases and J by 4 bases, with 11 bases left in between. This CDR3 is 14 amino acids long. Germline V gene sequence: CDR1 MDHEN, CDR2 SYDVKM. Here the CDR3 reads CASSLPLGLETQYF. CDR3 coding DNA: TGTGCCAGCAGTTTACCTCTAGGATTAGAGACCCAGTACTTC.

This clonotype has a count of ten or more. The J gene is TRBJ1-1, the V gene TRBV5-1; 9 positions agree with TRBD1. Losses at the gene ends were 0 bases for V and 5 bases for J; bases not matched to a gene: 20. The CDR3 covers 20 residues. CDR1 SGHRS and CDR2 YFSETQ come from the germline V gene. CDR3 in amino acids: CASSLVRLNRGRFQGTEAFF. The CDR3, as DNA: TGCGCCAGCAGCTTGGTGCGGCTGAACAGGGGGCGTTTTCAGGGTACTGAAGCTTTCTTT.

Only a few counts were recorded for this clonotype. The chain carries TRBV6-1 and TRBJ2-2; no clear D gene. CDR1 MNHNS and CDR2 SASEGT come from the germline V gene. The CDR3 covers 15 residues. Trimming took off 4 bases at V and 3 bases at J, with 12 bases between the two ends. The CDR3 region has the DNA TGTGCCAGCAGTGCCCTTAGTGCGGACACCGGGGAGCTGTTTTTT. Its protein product is CASSALSADTGELFF.

This clonotype was counted many times. V and J are TRBV27 and TRBJ2-1; either TRBD1 or TRBD2 may supply D (6 bases each). CDR1 is MNHEY and CDR2 is SMNVEV in the germline V gene (reference sequence). This CDR3 is built from 15 residues. V dropped 1 base and J dropped 2 bases, with 9 bases sitting between them. CDR3 nucleotide sequence: TGTGCCAGCAGTTTATGGGGGGCCCCCTACAATGAGCAGTTCTTC. Protein product: CASSLWGAPYNEQFF.

The chain joins TRBV9 to TRBJ1-1; D might be TRBD1 (5 bases). V was pared by 2 bases and J by 3 bases, with 14 bases between. Germline CDR1 SGDLS, CDR2 YYNGEE. The CDR3 consists of 15 residues. Written as DNA, the CDR3 is TGTGCCAGCAGCGTCCCCCGGCAGGGTTACACTGAAGCTTTCTTT. It translates to CASSVPRQGYTEAFF.

In this sample, this clonotype turned up many times. The gene calls are TRBV10-2 and TRBJ2-3, with a weak D call TRBD1 (6 bases). V was cut by 6 bases and J by 2 bases, with 15 bases left in between. Germline values: CDR1 WSHSY, CDR2 SAAADI. This CDR3 comprises 15 residues. CDR3 coding DNA: TGCGCCAGCAGAGATCAGGGGTCCCCCACAGATACGCAGTATTTT. Protein sequence: CASRDQGSPTDTQYF.

This clonotype was observed a handful of times. The chain has TRBV5-4 and TRBJ2-4, with D maybe TRBD2 (5 bases). The germline V gene encodes CDR1 SGHNT and CDR2 YYREEE (reference sequence). Trimming took off 4 bases at V and 0 bases at J, with 14 bases between the two ends. The CDR3 spans 16 residues. Written as DNA, the CDR3 is TGTGCCAGCAGCCCCGGAGGCGCCCTAGCCAAAAACATTCAGTACTTC. It encodes CASSPGGALAKNIQYF.

The chain carries TRBV9 and TRBJ1-5, with D perhaps matching TRBD1 (5 bases). Trimming stripped 4 bases from V and 0 bases from J, with 11 bases between. This CDR3 comprises 15 residues. In germline, CDR1 is SGDLS, CDR2 YYNGEE. CDR3 DNA: TGTGCCAGCAGCCAAGGGGTTCTTAGCAATCAGCCCCAGCATTTT. Its translation: CASSQGVLSNQPQHF.

This clonotype was found a few times. The chain carries TRBV20-1 and TRBJ2-6; D gene ambiguous. The ends were cut back, 6 bases at V and 3 bases at J, with 15 bases in the middle. The germline V gene has CDR1 DFQATT and CDR2 SNEGSKA (reference sequence). This CDR3 has 15 residues. This chain's CDR3 is CSAPDSPFGANVLTF. The CDR3 nucleotides read TGCAGTGCCCCCGATTCCCCTTTTGGGGCCAACGTCCTGACTTTC.

This clonotype was observed a handful of times. The V gene is TRBV6-2 or TRBV6-3, the J gene TRBJ2-7; 11 bases agree with TRBD1. Trimming cost V 4 bases and J 5 bases; bases outside gene matches: 7. Germline values: CDR1 MNHEY, CDR2 SVGEGT. The length of the CDR3 is 15 residues. CDR3 sequence reads: CASSFQRTGGNEQYF. CDR3 sequence (DNA): TGTGCCAGCAGTTTCCAGCGGACAGGGGGCAACGAGCAGTACTTC.

Regarding this clonotype: A single base separates this from a much larger clone, so it may be a read error. V usage is TRBV4-2 and J usage is TRBJ1-3; D call uncertain. CDR1 and CDR2 (germline): LGHNA, YNFKEQ. The CDR3 has 14 residues. In nucleotides, the CDR3 is TGTGCCAGCAGCCAAGATTCTGCTGGAAACGCCATATATTTT. Protein sequence: CASSQDSAGNAIYF.

This clonotype has at least ten counts. This chain uses TRBV27 with TRBJ1-2; 7 bases are shared with TRBD1. The CDR3 contains 14 residues. CDR1 is MNHEY and CDR2 is SMNVEV in the germline V gene (reference sequence). The J segment lost 4 bases and the V segment lost 5 bases, leaving 7 bases of the junction unmatched. The CDR3: CASSVDHRGYGYTF. CDR3 bases: TGTGCCAGCAGTGTGGATCACAGGGGCTATGGCTACACCTTC.

This clonotype was recorded many times. The chain employs TRBV20-1 and TRBJ1-3, with unresolved D. The germline V gene has CDR1 DFQATT and CDR2 SNEGSKA (reference sequence). Trimming shortened V by 6 bases and J by 0 bases, and 12 bases separated the two germline ends. The CDR3 loop spans 14 amino acids. The CDR3 region is CSALTKSSGNTIYF. The CDR3 DNA reads as TGCAGTGCGTTGACTAAGAGCTCTGGAAACACCATATATTTT.

This clonotype showed up many times. V and J are TRBV7-3 and TRBJ2-7; D is ambiguous. This CDR3 has 15 amino acids. V dropped 5 bases and J dropped 7 bases, with 21 bases sitting between them. From germline, CDR1 is SGHTA and CDR2 FQGTGA. The CDR3 coding sequence is TGTGCCAGCAGCCCCGGTGGCGATCCCCTGGGGGAGCAGTACTTC. This encodes CASSPGGDPLGEQYF.

Comment on this clonotype: One junction end disagrees with the germline gene, perhaps due to a read error. CDR3 sequence: CASSTPGTVYEQYF. In DNA form, the CDR3 reads TGCGCCAGCAGCACCCCCGGGACAGTTTACGAGCAGTACTTC. The chain uses TRBV13 and TRBJ2-7; 7 bases fit TRBD1. This CDR3 spans 14 amino acids. Germline loops: CDR1 PRHDT, CDR2 FYEKMQ (reference sequence).

The sample holds many counts of this clonotype. J is TRBJ2-4 and V is TRBV11-2; D unresolved. Germline values: CDR1 SGHAT, CDR2 FQNNGV. The CDR3 length is 13 residues. Trimming took off 4 bases at V and 9 bases at J, with 13 bases between the two ends. The CDR3 protein is CASSSLGWTIQYF. The CDR3 nucleotides read TGTGCCAGCAGCTCGTTGGGCTGGACCATTCAGTACTTC.

This clonotype has just a few counts. The J gene is TRBJ2-5, the V gene TRBV29-1, with TRBD2 as a possible D gene (6 bases). The length of the CDR3 is 12 residues. The V gene lost 6 bases and the J gene lost 1 base, with 9 bases spanning the gap. The germline gives CDR1 SQVTM, CDR2 ANQGSEA. CDR3 sequence reads: CSVRDFQETQYF. The DNA of the CDR3 is TGCAGCGTGCGGGACTTCCAAGAGACCCAGTACTTC.

This chain links TRBV6-5 with TRBJ1-2; D possibly corresponds to TRBD1 (6 bases). The germline V gene encodes CDR1 MNHEY and CDR2 SVGAGI. This CDR3 is built from 15 residues. Trimming removed 4 bases at V and 7 bases at J, with 19 bases between. The CDR3 sequence is CASSSGQLGSRGYTF. CDR3 in DNA: TGTGCCAGCAGTTCCGGACAGTTGGGTTCACGTGGCTACACCTTC.

The chain employs TRBV7-3 and TRBJ2-5; a weak D match, TRBD1 (5 bases). The germline V and J ends were trimmed by 8 bases and 2 bases, with 12 bases remaining between them. Germline CDR1 and CDR2: SGHTA and FQGTGA. This CDR3 is 13 amino acids long. Written as DNA, the CDR3 is TGTGCCAGCGGACGGTCAGGGCAAGAGACCCAGTACTTC. It is translated as CASGRSGQETQYF.

This clonotype was recorded at least ten times. The chain uses TRBV5-1 and TRBJ2-3, with 7 positions matching TRBD1. CDR3 length: 15 residues. After removal of 4 bases from V and 2 bases from J, the junction contained 7 bases not matched to a gene. Germline CDR1 SGHRS, CDR2 YFSETQ. Written as DNA, the CDR3 is TGCGCCAGCAGCACGGACGGACAGGCCACAGATACGCAGTATTTT. Protein product: CASSTDGQATDTQYF.